The 2 T cell receptor beta chains in this list originate from one sample, sequenced in a study of long-term antiretroviral therapy in people with HIV. Sequencing used immunoSEQ v3.0 at survey level. The repertoire was sequenced with immunoSEQ multiplex PCR; TCRdb's copy has only in-frame clones and lacks some. The sample lists roughly 16,000 clones; approximately 81% were seen once. The sequences come from unsorted PBMCs, collected 0.3 years before starting antiretroviral therapy. These receptors all come from a man in his fifties with HIV.

The chain employs TRBV30 and TRBJ1-4, with 7 bases lining up with TRBD1. The V segment lost 5 bases and the J segment 9 bases; nucleotides outside the gene matches: 9. CDR1 is GTSNPN, CDR2 SVGIG, per germline (reference sequence). This CDR3 has 13 amino acids. CDR3 amino acids: CAWRGTASQKLFF. CDR3 in DNA: TGTGCCTGGCGAGGGACAGCTTCGCAAAAACTGTTTTTT.

As to this clone: Germline is not matched at one junction end, which may reflect a read error. This chain uses TRBV7-7 with TRBJ2-5, with D possibly matching TRBD2 (5 bases). The CDR3 covers 13 residues. Germline CDR1 reads SSHAT; CDR2 reads FNYEAQ (reference sequence). CDR3 residues: CASSLAHQETQYF. In nucleotides, the CDR3 is TGTGCTAGCAGCTTAGCGCACCAAGAGACCCAGTACTTC.